This TCR beta chain was captured by sequencing in a study of high-grade serous ovarian cancer treatment subgroups. About the study: Each sample yielded on average around 7,300 unique TCR beta rearrangements from roughly 15,000 reads.

Findings and limits, study-wide: These tumor repertoires lack spatial information from bulk sequencing.

This clone came up a few times. Antigen unknown. The tumor samples were collected prior to definitive surgery or chemotherapy. Sequenced by immunoSEQ multiplex PCR; TCRdb stores in-frame clones only, minus some. Among fewer than 4,000 clones, roughly four fifths were seen once, and the ten largest hold around 8.2%. CDR3 length equals 16 residues. V lost 5 bases, J lost 2 bases, and 18 bases lay in between. Per the germline V gene, CDR1 is MNHEY and CDR2 is SMNVEV (reference sequence). The sample was tumor tissue. This chain connects TRBV27 to TRBJ1-2; a possible D gene is TRBD1 (6 bases). This TCR was recovered from a human donor with high-grade serous ovarian cancer. CDR3 protein: CASSPDWGHRNYGYTF. CDR3 DNA sequence: TGTGCCAGCAGTCCAGATTGGGGACACAGGAACTATGGCTACACCTTC.